What follows are 2 T cell receptor beta chains derived from one specimen sequenced in a study of cytomegalovirus exposure and HLA in healthy donors. The PCR contained 60 Vbeta and 13 Jbeta primers. Assay used: immunoSEQ multiplex PCR; TCRdb lists only in-frame clones, some missing. The table has tens of thousands of clones, 70% to 90% seen once; the top ten hold 10% to 12%. Input material: PBMCs. All receptors come from a woman aged 40 to 49 in good health and CMV-seropositive.

The rearrangement links TRBV11-2 to TRBJ2-5, with a weak D call TRBD1 (6 bases). The J call may be wrong; the DNA end is better matched by TRBJ2-7. The CDR3 consists of 14 residues. The germline gives CDR1 SGHAT, CDR2 FQNNGV. The CDR3 is CASSLDSPMYEQYF. For the CDR3, the DNA is TGTGCCAGCAGCTTGGACAGCCCTATGTACGAGCAGTACTTC.

This clone was counted between two and nine times. The chain has TRBV6-5 and TRBJ1-2; TRBD1 aligns across 8 bases. The CDR3 has 13 residues. Germline V gene lookup returns CDR1 MNHEY and CDR2 SVGAGI. With 7 bases clipped from V and 8 bases from J, the junction kept 9 bases outside the gene matches. The CDR3 sequence is CASKGTGAGGYTF. CDR3 sequence (DNA): TGTGCCAGCAAGGGGACAGGTGCGGGCGGCTACACCTTC.